The clone carrying this T cell receptor beta chain was found a few times. What it binds is not known. The data were taken from a study of metastatic and nonmetastatic thyroid tumors. Study-level background: Blood and tumor or nodule tissue repertoires from malignant and benign thyroid patients were compared.

Thyroid surgery was performed in patients who had received no treatment beforehand. This CDR3 comprises 13 residues. The V end was cut by 3 bases, the J end by 8 bases, with 10 bases between. Germline CDR1 and CDR2: MNHNS and SASEGT. TCRdb re-analyzed the PCR reads using MiXCR. Among several thousand clones, about a quarter were seen once, and the ten largest hold about 13%. The study, taken as a whole, reports: A significant increase in TCR beta diversity was reportedly seen in malignant thyroid tumors relative to benign nodules, in blood and tumor.

Input material: adjacent normal tissue. The sequence was collected from a female donor with papillary thyroid cancer or a benign thyroid nodule (not recorded which). Some clones in this sample may be carry-over from other donors' samples. The chain carries TRBV6-1 and TRBJ1-4; D perhaps matches TRBD1 (5 bases). The CDR3 here is CASSEGPGEKLFF. The CDR3 DNA reads TGTGCCAGCAGTGAGGGGCCGGGAGAAAAACTGTTTTTT.